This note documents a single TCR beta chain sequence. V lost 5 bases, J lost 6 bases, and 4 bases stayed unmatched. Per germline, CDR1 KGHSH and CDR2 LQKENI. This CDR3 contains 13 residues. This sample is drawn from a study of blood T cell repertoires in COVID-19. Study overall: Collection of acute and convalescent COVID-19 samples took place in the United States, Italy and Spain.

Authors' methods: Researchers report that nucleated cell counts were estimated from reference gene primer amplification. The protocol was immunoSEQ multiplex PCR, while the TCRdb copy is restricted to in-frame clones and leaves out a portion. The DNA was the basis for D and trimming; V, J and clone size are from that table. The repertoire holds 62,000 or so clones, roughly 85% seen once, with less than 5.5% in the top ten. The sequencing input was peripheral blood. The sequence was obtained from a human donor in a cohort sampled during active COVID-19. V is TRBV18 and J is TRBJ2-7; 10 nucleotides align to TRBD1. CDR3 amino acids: CASSTTGGAEQYF. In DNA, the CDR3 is TGTGCCAGCTCAACGACAGGGGGCGCCGAGCAGTACTTC.